Included here is one T cell receptor beta chain sequence, with context. Its target is unknown. This specimen comes from a study of long-term antiretroviral therapy in people with HIV. The study, taken as a whole, reports: Possibly under older ART regimens, blood was drawn between about 2004 and 2018. Once patients were on ART, diversity went higher but still fell short of transplant donor controls. Pre-ART expanded clones dominated the repertoire at every time point.

Germline V gene lookup returns CDR1 GTSNPN and CDR2 SVGIG (reference sequence). After removal of 3 bases from V and 4 bases from J, the junction contained 3 bases not matched to a gene. The CDR3 is made up of 13 amino acids. At the survey level, the v3.0 immunoSEQ assay was run. Some clones are missing from TCRdb's copy, which holds only in-frame ones; the method was immunoSEQ multiplex PCR. The table includes about 25,000 clones, 76% detected once. Participants with HIV, all of them, were treated in the United States. The sequenced sample was unsorted PBMCs, obtained 1.1 years before starting antiretroviral therapy. This TCR was recovered from a woman aged 40 to 50 with HIV. The V call is TRBV30, the J call TRBJ1-2; 9 nucleotides line up with TRBD1. This chain's CDR3 is CAWRVTGGYGYTF. As DNA, the CDR3 is TGTGCCTGGAGAGTGACAGGGGGCTATGGCTACACCTTC.